Detailed here is one TCR beta chain. Its antigen is not known. The data were obtained in a study of T cell responses to AZD1222 COVID-19 vaccine. Looking at the study overall: Recipients boosted at about 4 weeks or about 12 weeks are pooled.

Study-wide points: All repertoire sampling was performed exclusively after the peak T cell response.

Generated by immunoSEQ multiplex PCR, the TCRdb table keeps only in-frame clones and is missing some. The sample yields 130,000 to 150,000 clones, about 92% seen once. Germline lookup yields CDR1 LGHNA and CDR2 YNFKEQ. The J segment lost 7 bases and the V segment lost 3 bases, leaving 8 bases of the junction unmatched. CDR3 length: 15 residues. The sample was peripheral blood, taken on day 0 of AZD1222 vaccination. The J gene is TRBJ1-3, the V gene TRBV4-2, with 8 bases aligning to TRBD1. The TCR was taken from an adult in good health. The CDR3 DNA reads TGTGCCAGCAGCCACAGTCCGGGACAGGACAACACCATATATTTT. Translated, it gives CASSHSPGQDNTIYF.